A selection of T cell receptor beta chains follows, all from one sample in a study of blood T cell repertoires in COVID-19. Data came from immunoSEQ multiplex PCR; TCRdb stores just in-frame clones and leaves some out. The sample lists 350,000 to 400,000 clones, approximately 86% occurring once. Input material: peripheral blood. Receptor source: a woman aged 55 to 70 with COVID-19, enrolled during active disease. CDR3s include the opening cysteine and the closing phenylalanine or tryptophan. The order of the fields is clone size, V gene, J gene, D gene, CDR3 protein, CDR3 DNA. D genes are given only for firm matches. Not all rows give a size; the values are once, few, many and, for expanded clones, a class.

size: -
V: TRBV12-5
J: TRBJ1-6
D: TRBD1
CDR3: CASGLALTTGGNSPLHF
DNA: TGTGCTAGTGGTTTGGCCTTAACGACAGGGGGTAATTCACCCCTCCACTTT

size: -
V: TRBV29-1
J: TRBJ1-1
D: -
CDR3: CSVERGLNTEAFF
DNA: TGCAGCGTTGAACGGGGTTTGAACACTGAAGCTTTCTTT

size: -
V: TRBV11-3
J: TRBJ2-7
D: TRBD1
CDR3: CASSHRKDRGSYEQYF
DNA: TGTGCCAGCAGCCATCGAAAGGACAGGGGATCCTACGAGCAGTACTTC

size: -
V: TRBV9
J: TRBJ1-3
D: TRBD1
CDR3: CASSVGDSSGNTIYF
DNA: TGTGCCAGCAGCGTAGGGGACAGCTCTGGAAACACCATATATTTT

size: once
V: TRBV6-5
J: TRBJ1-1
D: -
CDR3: CASSSLGHRNTEAFF
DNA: TGTGCCAGCAGTTCCCTTGGGCATAGGAACACTGAAGCTTTCTTT

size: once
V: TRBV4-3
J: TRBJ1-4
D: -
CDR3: CASSQDQGTGWGEKLFF
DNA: TGCGCCAGCAGCCAAGATCAAGGAACAGGGTGGGGTGAAAAACTGTTTTTT

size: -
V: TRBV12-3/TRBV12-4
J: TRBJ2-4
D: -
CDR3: CASSDYPKNIQYF
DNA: TGTGCCAGCAGTGACTATCCCAAAAACATTCAGTACTTC

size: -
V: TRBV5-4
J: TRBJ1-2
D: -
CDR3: CASSLYQGAYGYTF
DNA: TGTGCCAGCAGCTTATATCAGGGTGCCTATGGCTACACCTTC

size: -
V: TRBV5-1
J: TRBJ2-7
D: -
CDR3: CASSPTGQSRYEQYF
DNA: TGCGCCAGCAGCCCCACTGGACAGTCGAGGTACGAGCAGTACTTC

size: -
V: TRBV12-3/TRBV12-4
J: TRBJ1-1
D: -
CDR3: CASSLGRGTEAFF
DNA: TGTGCCAGCAGTCTCGGAAGGGGAACTGAAGCTTTCTTT

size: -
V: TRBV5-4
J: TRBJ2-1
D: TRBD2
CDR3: CASRLPGGPHNEQFF
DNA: TGTGCCAGCAGGCTCCCGGGGGGGCCGCACAATGAGCAGTTCTTC

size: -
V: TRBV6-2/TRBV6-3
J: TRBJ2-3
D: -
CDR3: CASSPILSTDTQYF
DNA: TGTGCCAGCAGTCCGATTCTATCCACAGATACGCAGTATTTT